The 17 T cell receptor beta chains in this list originate from one sample, sequenced in a study of cytomegalovirus exposure and HLA in healthy donors. This PCR relied on a set of 60 Vbeta primers and 13 Jbeta primers. TCRdb's copy holds only in-frame clones and misses some; the assay was immunoSEQ multiplex PCR. Here the sample spans about 180,000 clones, 76% being singletons. The sequencing sample was made of PBMCs. Receptors were obtained from a woman in her 30s in good health and CMV-seropositive.

The gene calls are TRBV10-3 and TRBJ2-1; the match to TRBD1 covers 10 bases. Looked up from germline, CDR1 is ENHRY and CDR2 is SYGVKD. With 7 bases clipped from V and 8 bases from J, the junction kept 11 bases outside the gene matches. This CDR3 has 15 amino acids. CDR3: CAIKISGQGNDEQFF. Here the CDR3 DNA reads TGTGCCATCAAGATCTCGGGACAGGGGAATGATGAGCAGTTCTTC.

V usage is TRBV7-9 and J usage is TRBJ2-3; 13 bases are shared with TRBD2. The CDR3 loop spans 17 amino acids. The V gene's germline CDR1 is SEHNR and CDR2 FQNEAQ (reference sequence). V was pared by 8 bases and J by 2 bases, with 10 bases of the junction left unmatched. This chain's CDR3 is CASGGQGLAGNTDTQYF. The CDR3 nucleotides are TGTGCCAGCGGTGGGCAGGGACTAGCGGGGAACACAGATACGCAGTATTTT.

The CDR3 loop reads CASSLSGGVYNEQFF. CDR3 sequence (DNA): TGTGCCAGCAGTTTATCTGGCGGAGTGTACAATGAGCAGTTCTTC. This chain links TRBV28 with TRBJ2-1; no firm D call. The germline V gene has CDR1 MDHEN and CDR2 SYDVKM. The ends were cut back, 1 base at V and 4 bases at J, with 11 bases in the middle. This CDR3 region has 15 residues. Together with reference TRBV28 and TRBJ2-1, the CDR3 gives the full variable domain: DVKVTQSSRYLVKRTGEKVFLECVQDMDHENMFWYRQDPGLGLRLIYFSYDVKMKEKGDIPEGYSVSREKKERFSLILESASTNQTSMYLCASSLSGGVYNEQFFGPGTRLTVL.

J is TRBJ2-3 and V is TRBV7-2; 12 positions match TRBD2. CDR1 is SGHTA and CDR2 is FQGNSA in the germline V gene. The CDR3 is made up of 15 amino acids. The J segment lost 8 bases and the V segment lost 1 base, leaving 4 bases of the junction unmatched. CDR3 amino acids: CASSLEASGGVTQYF. The DNA for the CDR3 is TGTGCCAGCAGCTTAGAGGCTAGCGGGGGGGTTACGCAGTATTTT.

The V call is TRBV6-4, the J call TRBJ2-3, with 9 positions matching TRBD1. Germline loops: CDR1 MRHNA, CDR2 SNTAGT. The CDR3 runs 14 residues. The V segment lost 5 bases and the J segment 1 base; nucleotides outside the gene matches: 1. The CDR3 sequence is CASSRDRGTDTQYF. The CDR3 nucleotides are TGTGCCAGCAGTCGGGACAGGGGCACAGATACGCAGTATTTT.

This chain joins TRBV4-1 and TRBJ1-5; tentatively, D is TRBD1 (6 bases). From germline, CDR1 is MGHRA and CDR2 YSYEKL. The V gene lost 4 bases and the J gene lost 4 bases, with 17 bases spanning the gap. CDR3 size: 16 residues. The CDR3 reads CASSPWGDRNNQPQHF. CDR3 nucleotides: TGCGCCAGCAGCCCCTGGGGAGACAGGAATAATCAGCCCCAGCATTTT.

This clone was seen only a few times. The V call is TRBV11-2, the J call TRBJ2-7; D gene unclear. V lost 4 bases and J lost 2, with 3 bases in between. Germline V gene data show CDR1 as SGHAT and CDR2 as FQNNGV. The CDR3 has 11 amino acids. Here the CDR3 reads CASSSTYEQYF. The CDR3 region has the DNA TGTGCCAGCAGCTCCACCTACGAGCAGTACTTC.

Note on this clone: Since the CDR3 does not end with the conserved phenylalanine or tryptophan, this likely comes from a read error. The chain employs TRBV28 and TRBJ1-6; tentative D call: TRBD1 (5 bases). This CDR3 is 14 amino acids long. Trimming removed 8 bases from V and 7 bases from J, with 15 bases in between. Germline CDR1 MDHEN, CDR2 SYDVKM. In nucleotides, the CDR3 is TGTGCCAGCTGGAGGGGATCGGGAAATTCACCCCTCCACCTT. As protein: CASWRGSGNSPLHL.

The chain recombines TRBV5-1 with TRBJ2-5; no firm D call. The CDR3 loop spans 13 amino acids. Trimming stripped 1 base from V and 5 bases from J, with 9 bases between. Germline V CDR1 and CDR2: SGHRS, YFSETQ. CDR3 sequence reads: CASSLFSSETQYF. The CDR3 DNA follows: TGCGCCAGCAGCTTGTTTAGTAGCGAGACCCAGTACTTC.

The chain is built from TRBV11-2 and TRBJ2-5; D is unclear. CDR3 length equals 14 residues. V was clipped by 5 bases and J by 3 bases, with 13 bases between them. Germline CDR1 SGHAT, CDR2 FQNNGV. CDR3 sequence (DNA): TGTGCCAGCAGCCTCGGTACCGTGAAAGAGACCCAGTACTTC. Translated, it gives CASSLGTVKETQYF.

The chain links TRBV7-9 to TRBJ1-2; 9 nucleotides align to TRBD1. Germline values: CDR1 SEHNR, CDR2 FQNEAQ (reference sequence). CDR3 length: 13 amino acids. J lost 7 bases, V lost 3 bases, and 3 bases had no gene match. CDR3 sequence (DNA): TGTGCCAGCAGCTTCGGGACAGGGATTGGCTACACCTTC. This gives the protein CASSFGTGIGYTF.

J is TRBJ1-4 and V is TRBV4-2; D might be TRBD1 (5 bases). CDR1 is LGHNA and CDR2 is YNFKEQ in the germline V gene. CDR3 length: 19 amino acids. The V and J ends lost 0 bases and 3 bases respectively, with 20 bases between them. CDR3 sequence reads: CASSQENKEGKVPNEKLFF. CDR3 nucleotides: TGTGCCAGCAGCCAAGAGAACAAGGAGGGGAAGGTCCCTAATGAAAAACTGTTTTTT.

This chain links TRBV27 with TRBJ2-2; TRBD2 matches 8 bases. V trimming: 2 bases; J trimming: 1 base; junction bases outside the gene matches: 0. Germline V CDR1 and CDR2: MNHEY, SMNVEV (reference sequence). The CDR3 spans 15 residues. CDR3 region: CASSLRGGNTGELFF. The CDR3 bases are TGTGCCAGCAGTTTACGGGGGGGGAACACCGGGGAGCTGTTTTTT.

This chain uses TRBV5-4 with TRBJ2-7, with TRBD2 matching over 8 bases. After removal of 4 bases from V and 4 bases from J, the junction contained 7 bases not matched to a gene. The CDR3 has 14 amino acids. CDR1 and CDR2 from the germline V gene are SGHNT and YYREEE (reference sequence). The CDR3 protein is CASSTPGGPYEQYF. The CDR3 region has the DNA TGTGCCAGCAGCACCCCGGGGGGGCCATACGAGCAGTACTTC.

V gene TRBV19 combines with J gene TRBJ1-2; D is possibly TRBD1 (5 bases). Trimming took off 3 bases at V and 7 bases at J, with 21 bases between the two ends. Germline V lookup: CDR1 LNHDA, CDR2 SQIVND (reference sequence). The CDR3 length is 16 residues. CDR3 DNA: TGTGCCAGTAGTATCCAGGGCGCGGGGGAACCTTTTGGCTACACCTTC. Its protein is CASSIQGAGEPFGYTF.

The chain links TRBV28 to TRBJ2-2; D perhaps matches TRBD2 (6 bases). The CDR3 length is 15 residues. The V end was cut by 7 bases, the J end by 4 bases, with 16 bases between. The germline V gene encodes CDR1 MDHEN and CDR2 SYDVKM. CDR3 protein: CASIDKKRATGELFF. The CDR3 DNA reads TGTGCCAGCATAGATAAGAAGCGGGCCACCGGGGAGCTGTTTTTT. The whole variable domain, remainder taken from reference TRBV28 and TRBJ2-2, is DVKVTQSSRYLVKRTGEKVFLECVQDMDHENMFWYRQDPGLGLRLIYFSYDVKMKEKGDIPEGYSVSREKKERFSLILESASTNQTSMYLCASIDKKRATGELFFGEGSRLTVL.

This clone turned up a few times. The genes are TRBV4-1 and TRBJ1-3; no definite D call. V was shortened by 4 bases and J by 1 base, with 11 bases between the two germline ends. CDR3 length: 15 residues. Germline CDR1 is MGHRA and CDR2 is YSYEKL. CDR3 in amino acids: CASSPSEGSGNTIYF. Here the CDR3 DNA reads TGCGCCAGCAGCCCTTCGGAGGGTTCTGGAAACACCATATATTTT.